This TCR beta chain was recorded in a study of T-cell reconstitution after alpha-beta-depleted transplantation in children. Study-level findings and limits: Two months or so post-transplant, alpha-beta T cells reportedly derived from several hundred expanded graft clones. It was surviving recipient T cells and thymic progenitors that gave some patients high TCRbeta diversity at day 60. One year post-transplant, T-cell counts and diversity were largely derived from T cells produced anew.

Per the germline V gene, CDR1 is LGHDT and CDR2 is YNNKEL (reference sequence). The CDR3 is 15 residues long. V lost 3 bases to trimming and J lost 6 bases, with 16 bases between them. A few counts support this clonotype. Its antigen is currently unknown. Construction of the TCRbeta library involved unique molecular identifiers. TCRdb itself ran the PCR reads through MiXCR, one entry per CDR3 protein. The sample lists about 460,000 distinct CDR3 sequences, around 10% occurring once. Sequenced material: PBMCs, mostly from graft donor cells, taken 180 days after TCRalphabeta/CD19-depleted stem cell transplant. This TCR came from a female patient aged 2-9 years who had a stem cell transplant for aplastic anemia, so the T cells may come from the graft donor. The chain uses TRBV3-1 and TRBJ2-3; D remains unclear. The CDR3 DNA sequence: TGTGCCAGCAGCCAGTCCGGGCTCCCACCCGATACGCAGTATTTT. As protein: CASSQSGLPPDTQYF.